This TCR beta chain was captured in a study of OX40 agonist ivuxolimab in advanced cancers. Across the study: Patients in the trial were receiving intravenous ivuxolimab every 2 weeks, at doses of 0.01 to 10 mg/kg.

In regard to this clone: Its specificity is unknown.

Clones were read by immunoSEQ multiplex PCR, and TCRdb kept only the in-frame ones, dropping some. The data show 50,000 to 75,000 clones, with roughly 85% seen just once and 0.3% to 0.45% held by the top ten. Trimming left V 0 bases short and J 1 base short, with 10 bases between. CDR3 length equals 16 residues. In germline, CDR1 is KGHSH, CDR2 LQKENI. Study findings and constraints: Clonal expansion from baseline to week 6 occurred in both CD4+ and CD8+ T cells.

This rearrangement joins TRBV18 to TRBJ1-3; a possible D gene is TRBD1 (6 bases). The receptor's source is an adult with an advanced solid tumor such as melanoma, head and neck, liver or kidney cancer. Sequences were derived from CD4+ or CD8+ T cells sorted from blood, sampled in a trial of the OX40 agonist ivuxolimab. The CDR3 DNA follows: TGTGCCAGCTCACCACCGGCCAGGGGTTCTGGAAACACCATATATTTT. Translation gives CASSPPARGSGNTIYF.